This T cell receptor beta chain was found in a study of beta chain features in type 1 diabetes (dated by TCRdb to between 2018 and 2020). As for the study more broadly: Mean age, gender distribution, total cell number and subset yield were not different between patients and healthy donors. Naive and central memory subsets were obtained from all 30 or so donors, but regulatory and stem cell-like memory subsets were isolated from only 8 patients and roughly eight healthy donors. The study compared TCRB repertoires of sorted circulating CD4+ T cell subsets between recently diagnosed type 1 diabetes patients and matched healthy donors. A total of 85 million to 140 million sorted cells were examined across all samples, and a strong correlation was observed between cell number per subset and RNA yield. Paper-wide results and their limitations: HLA sub-analyses involved small numbers of individuals, so any influence of HLA type on TCRB rearrangement remained unresolved. Fewer insertions and more nucleotide deletions at VDJ recombination sites were observed in patients with type 1 diabetes, implying thymic rearrangement abnormalities. In all four CD4+ subsets, TCRB CDR3 length was moderately but significantly shorter in type 1 diabetes patients. Shorter templates might have been favored by PCR, but patient and control samples were amplified and corrected together, so both groups would have been affected equally by any skew. Naive, central memory and regulatory TCRB repertoires appeared to be more similar among patients than among healthy donors. Because cDNA was sequenced instead of genomic DNA, activated cells with high expression could be over-represented, although the groups did not differ in activation or CD3 levels.

CDR1 and CDR2, per the germline V gene, are MNHNS and SASEGT. From its cysteine to its phenylalanine, the CDR3 spans 11 amino acids. Of all the DNA, just the CDR3 is kept, 33 bases in frame from base 1. V is cut by 7 bases and J by 1 base, and the space between the germline ends is 2 bases. The entire amount of isolated RNA was reverse transcribed using the High Capacity cDNA Reverse Transcription Kit, so the sequenced TCRB transcripts were expressed ones. Deep immunoSEQ sequencing was applied to naive, central memory and regulatory T cell samples, giving an average of around 3.8 million total reads per sample. Sorted cells were lysed in RLT buffer and RNA was extracted with DNase-treated RNeasy Micro or Mini kits, depending on cell number. To prevent cross-contamination, every cell subset was processed on its own, while patient and healthy donor samples were processed together. The immunoSEQ multiplex PCR was used to amplify TCRB sequences from cDNA, yielding 87-bp fragments that span the CDR3 region. The amplicons were sequenced using the Illumina HiSeq platform. Regarding the original processing steps: PCR bias was corrected computationally using synthetic template baselines, and reads within Hamming distance 2 were collapsed, with unmergeable singletons discarded. Reads were aligned to IMGT to assign V, D and J genes, CDR3 length, and insertions or deletions at six rearrangement sites. Within each subset, clonotype counts were normalized to sorted cell number, after which true diversity and Gini coefficients were computed with the tcR R package. Repertoire sharing was quantified using the overlap coefficient calculated on TCRB nucleotide sequences. This is the immuneACCESS table as TCRdb keeps it, with only in-frame sequences that have V and J called. A part of the clones is gone; compared with another copy, unresolved V genes explain less than half, and the rest is unexplained. Clone size and V and J calls were adopted from that table, with D and trimming inferred from the DNA. Counted in this sample were about 340,000 clones; about a tenth of them appeared once. 1% of the sample is taken by the ten largest.

From each donor, a single peripheral blood sample of about 110 mL on average was drawn into heparinised tubes. Naive, central memory, regulatory and stem cell-like memory CD4+ T cells were sorted on a BD FACSAria II using a panel including CD45RO, CCR7, CD25, CD127, CD95 and CD27. Purity was above 98% for every sorted population. Right away, PBMCs were isolated by Lymphoprep density gradient centrifugation and were stained directly, with no culture step. So that batch effects would be minimized, each experiment stained and sorted samples in pairs, pairing one healthy donor with one patient. This clone turned up a few times. It has no known antigen specificity. No clone much larger than this one lies a single base away; base qualities are absent. The same CDR3 can be traced to other DNA sequences in this sample.

The sequence joins TRBV6-1 to TRBJ2-1; a confident D gene designation cannot be given. This receptor was identified in a man aged 25-45 years with type 1 diabetes. The sequenced sample was central memory CD4+ T cells from blood. The base sequence is TGTGCCAGCACTTCCTACAATGAGCAGTTCTTC. Its coded protein is CASTSYNEQFF.